This TCR beta chain derives from a study of CD8+ T cells in alopecia areata. Overall study findings and caveats: One nonresponder leaves baseline CD8+ expansion's link to response uncertain.

The CDR3 extends over 13 amino acids. V was pared by 1 base and J by 6 bases, with 4 bases of the junction left unmatched. CDR1 is SGHRS, CDR2 YFSETQ, per germline. Notes on this clone: Antigen specificity is unknown.

Indicated treatment: oral pan-JAK inhibitor, 5-10 mg twice daily. RNA was extracted and reverse transcribed into cDNA as the sequencing template. Sequencing used immunoSEQ multiplex PCR; TCRdb keeps in-frame clones, though not all of them. The sample records tens of thousands of clones, around 29% being singletons. The source is a human donor with alopecia areata. The sample in question was CD8+ T cells sorted from blood, obtained at week 4, from a patient treated with tofacitinib. V is TRBV5-1 and J is TRBJ2-7; 7 bases align to TRBD2. Here the CDR3 DNA reads TGCGCCAGCAGCTTGATCTGGGAGGGCGAGCAGTACTTC. Protein: CASSLIWEGEQYF.